This is a list of T cell receptor beta chains from one sample in a study of T cell responses to AZD1222 COVID-19 vaccine. Sequencing was performed with immunoSEQ multiplex PCR; in TCRdb, only in-frame clones are kept and a portion is missing. Among approximately 150,000 clones listed, 92% were seen once. Material: peripheral blood, obtained 28 days after the second AZD1222 dose. The receptors were sampled from an adult who received the AZD1222 COVID-19 vaccine. Each CDR3 is given with its conserved first and last residue.

>TRBJ2-2|TRBV28
CATLAGTNTGELFF
>TRBJ2-1|TRBV7-3
CASSLDRTRSYNEQFF
>TRBJ1-5|TRBV10-3
CAVRDTDQPQHF
>TRBJ2-7|TRBV24-1
CATSGAPKGAGPYEQYF
>TRBJ1-2|TRBV24-1
CATYSSKQEPYGYTF
>TRBJ2-7|TRBV20-1
CSARGLYEQYF
>TRBJ2-2|TRBV6-2/TRBV6-3
CASSRLGTANTGELFF
>TRBJ2-1|TRBV19
CASSRDFYNEQFF
>TRBJ2-1|TRBV18
CASSLYREGSYNEQFF
>TRBJ2-1|TRBV3-1/TRBV3-2
CASGSGGIYNEQFF
>TRBJ1-2|TRBV7-2
CASSPGSNYGYTF
>TRBJ2-7|TRBV21-1
CASSRSTRSSYEQYF
>TRBJ2-2|TRBV2
CASSQGGTGELFF
>TRBJ2-7|TRBV11-2
CASSFAWTGSDEQYF
>TRBJ1-1|TRBV11-3
CASSLYGGRRNTEAFF
>TRBJ1-5|TRBV29-1
CSVADRAGNQPQHF
>TRBJ1-5|TRBV6-4
CASSARNLGSNQPQHF
>TRBJ1-4|TRBV30
CAWSQTRLRQLFF
>TRBJ1-6|TRBV28
CASSSQDRVETPLHF
>TRBJ2-3|TRBV7-2
CASSTRLALSTDTQYF
>TRBJ1-2|TRBV27
CASSAGQGKGYTF
>TRBJ2-1|TRBV9
CASSSPLAGSDEQFF
>TRBJ1-1|TRBV27
CASSSRIGAINTEAFF
>TRBJ2-7|TRBV5-4
CASSSRTSGDHEQYF
>TRBJ1-1|TRBV10-3
CAISGPSGQNTEAFF
>TRBJ2-3|TRBV5-6
CASSTPSRPTDTQYF
>TRBJ1-2|TRBV12-2
CASRSKTGWNYGYTF
>TRBJ2-1|TRBV15
CATSSRSTSGRGEQFF
>TRBJ1-2|TRBV2
CASHPDRGGYGYTF
>TRBJ1-1|TRBV30
CAWSQGLETEAFF
>TRBJ1-2|TRBV6-2/TRBV6-3
CASSLVWTDTNYGYTF
>TRBJ1-1|TRBV2
CASREVTEAFF
>TRBJ2-5|TRBV5-1
CASSLVSEETQYF
>TRBJ1-2|TRBV30
CAWAGGENYGYTF
>TRBJ2-3|TRBV5-1
CASMDTAGTDTQYF
>TRBJ2-3|TRBV5-1
CASSRSGGGGTDTQYF
>TRBJ2-1|TRBV7-2
CASSFFRGTGGVSNEQFF
>TRBJ2-1|TRBV7-2
CASSTRLAGGDNEQFF
>TRBJ2-7|TRBV18
CASSPGVASPYEQYF
>TRBJ2-2|TRBV9
CASSVMTDGELFF
>TRBJ1-2|TRBV3-1/TRBV3-2
CASSHEQGFGGYTF
>TRBJ1-2|TRBV27
CASSLKGSGYTF
>TRBJ1-2|TRBV27
CASNPGTGGSYGYTF
>TRBJ2-7|TRBV5-8
CASRLAGHEQYF